The entry below describes one T cell receptor (beta chain). The antigen is unknown. In the source study's methods: A distant-metastasis classifier for papillary thyroid cancer was built using CDR3 differences across clinicopathological groups. TCRdb re-analyzed the PCR reads through MiXCR. What appears here as the V and J calls and clone size reflects TCRdb's work, not the paper's. The sample records about 50,000 clones, roughly 20% being singletons. Prior to thyroid surgery, none of the patients had received any treatment. Germline CDR1 is SGHTA and CDR2 is FQGTGA. CDR3 length equals 14 residues. Trimming cost V 3 bases and J 6 bases, with 13 bases left between them. The data originate from a study of metastatic and nonmetastatic thyroid tumors. On the study more broadly: Thyroid patients, malignant and benign, had repertoires compared across blood and tumor or nodule tissue. Study observations and caveats: Malignant thyroid tumors reportedly exceeded benign nodules significantly in TCR beta diversity, with the difference appearing in blood and tumor.

The sample was blood. The clonotype originates from a female donor with papillary thyroid cancer or a benign thyroid nodule (not recorded which). Some clones in this sample may be carry-over from other donors' samples. The rearrangement uses TRBV7-3 and TRBJ2-3, with D possibly TRBD2 on 7 matching bases. CDR3 coding DNA: TGTGCCAGCAGCTTCGAGGAGGGGGGGGATACGCAGTATTTT. This translates into CASSFEEGGDTQYF.